Presented here are 12 T cell receptor beta chains from one specimen sequenced in a study of blood T cells in healthy people across ages. Combining a sample-barcoded 5' primer with a J-beta primer mix, a second PCR ran for about 6 to 12 cycles. Each CDR3 protein is one row after TCRdb ran MiXCR on the 5' RACE reads. This sample carries around 1,800,000 distinct CDR3 sequences, around 42% of them seen once, and the ten largest clones take 20% to 25%. Sequenced: blood. The source is a human donor in good health.

The chain carries TRBV6-5 and TRBJ1-1; 7 nucleotides match TRBD1. CDR3 length: 14 residues. Trimming took 6 bases from V and 5 from J; bases not matched to a gene: 9. Germline CDR1 MNHEY, CDR2 SVGAGI. For the CDR3, the DNA is TGTGCCAGCAGCCAGACAGGGAGGGGAACTGAAGCTTTCTTT. This sequence encodes CASSQTGRGTEAFF.

This clonotype was found many times. This chain links TRBV12-3 or TRBV12-4 with TRBJ2-3; weak D call: TRBD1 (6 bases). The CDR3 runs 15 residues. V lost 6 bases to trimming and J lost 2 bases, with 15 bases between them. CDR3 bases: TGTGCCAGCAGCTACACAGGGCAGTACACAGATACGCAGTATTTT. Translation gives CASSYTGQYTDTQYF.

This clonotype turned up a few times. CDR3 region: CASSETYRDTEAFF. CDR3 sequence (DNA): TGTGCCAGCAGTGAAACCTACAGGGACACTGAAGCTTTCTTT. The chain is built from TRBV6-1 and TRBJ1-1, with D possibly matching TRBD1 (6 bases). Per the germline V gene, CDR1 is MNHNS and CDR2 is SASEGT. The ends were cut back, 2 bases at V and 3 bases at J, with 10 bases in the middle. This CDR3 contains 14 residues.

This clonotype showed up just a few times. The chain is built from TRBV2 and TRBJ1-5; D gene uncertain. Trimming removed 3 bases from V and 1 base from J, with 7 bases in between. This CDR3 spans 14 amino acids. Germline V lookup: CDR1 SNHLY, CDR2 FYNNEI. CDR3 residues: CASSDPPSNQPQHF. CDR3 sequence (DNA): TGTGCCAGCAGTGATCCACCGAGCAATCAGCCCCAGCATTTT. Looking up the rest from reference TRBV2 and TRBJ1-5 gives the full variable domain: EPEVTQTPSHQVTQMGQEVILRCVPISNHLYFYWYRQILGQKVEFLVSFYNNEISEKSEIFDDQFSVERPDGSNFTLKIRSTKLEDSAMYFCASSDPPSNQPQHFGDGTRLSIL.

V gene TRBV7-2 combines with J gene TRBJ2-1; TRBD2 matches at 7 bases. The CDR3 sequence is 17 residues long. Trimming at V came to 5 bases and at J to 6 bases, leaving 16 bases not matched to a gene. Germline V lookup: CDR1 SGHTA, CDR2 FQGNSA. CDR3 nucleotides: TGTGCCAGCAGCCCTCGGGGGGTTTCGCTAGCCGTCAATGAGCAGTTCTTC. Translation: CASSPRGVSLAVNEQFF.

This clonotype was seen a handful of times. This chain uses TRBV9 with TRBJ2-1; TRBD2 matches 9 bases. The CDR3 length is 15 residues. V shed 0 bases and J 4 bases; nucleotides not matched to a gene: 2. Germline-derived CDR1 and CDR2 are SGDLS and YYNGEE. CDR3: CASSVDSGGYNEQFF. The CDR3 DNA follows: TGTGCCAGCAGCGTAGATAGCGGGGGATACAATGAGCAGTTCTTC.

The rearrangement links TRBV4-1 to TRBJ2-1; D not resolved. The germline V gene encodes CDR1 MGHRA and CDR2 YSYEKL. Between the trimmed V and J ends, which lost 8 bases and 7 bases, there was a span of 12 bases. CDR3 length: 12 amino acids. In nucleotides, the CDR3 is TGCGCCAGCGTTACACCGAGTAATGAGCAGTTCTTC. It yields the protein CASVTPSNEQFF.

To note about this clonotype: A read error may explain this, as a much larger clone is one base away. The chain links TRBV7-2 to TRBJ2-5; perhaps TRBD2 as D (5 bases). Germline V gene data show CDR1 as SGHTA and CDR2 as FQGNSA. The CDR3 length is 15 residues. The chain's CDR3 is CASSSEASRQEIQYF. The CDR3 DNA sequence: TGTGCCAGCAGCTCAGAGGCTAGCAGGCAAGAGATCCAGTACTTC.

The chain links TRBV20-1 to TRBJ1-2; the match to TRBD1 covers 7 bases. The V segment lost 0 bases and the J segment 3 bases; nucleotides outside the gene matches: 7. The germline CDR1 and CDR2 sequences are DFQATT and SNEGSKA (reference sequence). This CDR3 has 15 amino acids. The CDR3 coding sequence is TGCAGTGCTAGAGATAGGAGGGGGCCTCACTATGGCTACACCTTC. Amino acids: CSARDRRGPHYGYTF.

This clonotype has a handful of counts. The DNA for the CDR3 is TGCGCCAGCAGCCCCGGGACAGTTCTACCCTACGAGCAGTACTTC. It translates to CASSPGTVLPYEQYF. The genes are TRBV5-1 and TRBJ2-7; TRBD1 aligns across 7 bases. V was clipped by 4 bases and J by 2 bases; unmatched bases: 9. Germline V CDR1 and CDR2: SGHRS, YFSETQ. This CDR3 contains 15 residues.

This sequence joins TRBV7-8 and TRBJ2-1; 12 positions match TRBD2. Germline V CDR1 and CDR2: SGHVS, FQNEAQ. This CDR3 has 16 amino acids. V lost 5 bases, J lost 8 bases, and 10 bases stayed unmatched. CDR3 sequence: CASSPLAGGSRHEQFF. Written as DNA, the CDR3 is TGTGCCAGCAGCCCGCTAGCGGGGGGGTCCAGACATGAGCAGTTCTTC.

This chain uses TRBV7-6 with TRBJ2-3; maybe TRBD2 (5 bases). Trimming took 5 bases from V and 0 from J, leaving 15 bases between them. Germline CDR1 SGHVS, CDR2 FNYEAQ. The length of the CDR3 is 16 residues. CDR3 nucleotide sequence: TGTGCCAGCAGCCCAGCGGCAGGATCTAGCACAGATACGCAGTATTTT. Translating gives CASSPAAGSSTDTQYF. Using reference TRBV7-6 and TRBJ2-3 for the parts outside the CDR3, the full variable domain is GAGVSQSPRYKVTKRGQDVALRCDPISGHVSLYWYRQALGQGPEFLTYFNYEAQQDKSGLPNDRFSAERPEGSISTLTIQRTEQRDSAMYRCASSPAAGSSTDTQYFGPGTRLTVL.